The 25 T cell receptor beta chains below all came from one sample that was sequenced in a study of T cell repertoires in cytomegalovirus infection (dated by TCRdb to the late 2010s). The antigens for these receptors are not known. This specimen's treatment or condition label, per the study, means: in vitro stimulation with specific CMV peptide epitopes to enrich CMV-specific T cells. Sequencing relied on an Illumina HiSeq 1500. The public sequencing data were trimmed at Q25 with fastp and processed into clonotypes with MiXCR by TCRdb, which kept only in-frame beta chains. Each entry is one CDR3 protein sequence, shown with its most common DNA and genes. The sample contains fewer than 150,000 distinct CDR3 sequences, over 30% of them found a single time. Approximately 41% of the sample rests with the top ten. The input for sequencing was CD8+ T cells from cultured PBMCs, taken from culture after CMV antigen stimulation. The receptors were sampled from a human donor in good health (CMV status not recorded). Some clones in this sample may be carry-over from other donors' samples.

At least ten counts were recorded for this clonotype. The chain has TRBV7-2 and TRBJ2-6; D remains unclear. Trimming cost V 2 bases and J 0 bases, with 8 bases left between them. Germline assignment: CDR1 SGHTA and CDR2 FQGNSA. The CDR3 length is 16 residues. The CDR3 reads CASSLPLDSGANVLTF. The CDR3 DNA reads TGTGCCAGCAGCTTACCGTTGGACTCTGGGGCCAACGTCCTGACTTTC.

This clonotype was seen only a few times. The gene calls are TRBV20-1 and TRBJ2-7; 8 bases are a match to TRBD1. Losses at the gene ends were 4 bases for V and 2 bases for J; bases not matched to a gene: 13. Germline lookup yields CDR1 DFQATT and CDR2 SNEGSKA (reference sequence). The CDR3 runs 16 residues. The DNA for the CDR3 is TGCAGTGCTACTCCAATTGGACAGGGAGGAACCTACGAGCAGTACTTC. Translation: CSATPIGQGGTYEQYF.

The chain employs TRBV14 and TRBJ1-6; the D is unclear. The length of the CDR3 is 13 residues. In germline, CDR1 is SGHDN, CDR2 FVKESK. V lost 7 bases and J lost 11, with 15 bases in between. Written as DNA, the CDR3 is TGTGCCAGCAACCACGACAAATTAACACCCCTCCACTTT. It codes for CASNHDKLTPLHF.

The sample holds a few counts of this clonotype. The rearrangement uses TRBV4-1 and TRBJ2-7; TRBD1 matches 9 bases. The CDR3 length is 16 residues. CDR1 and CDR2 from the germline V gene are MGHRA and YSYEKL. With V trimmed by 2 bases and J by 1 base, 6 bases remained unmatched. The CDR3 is CASSQTGTGKSYEQYF. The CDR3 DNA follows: TGCGCCAGCAGCCAAACGGGGACAGGGAAATCCTACGAGCAGTACTTC.

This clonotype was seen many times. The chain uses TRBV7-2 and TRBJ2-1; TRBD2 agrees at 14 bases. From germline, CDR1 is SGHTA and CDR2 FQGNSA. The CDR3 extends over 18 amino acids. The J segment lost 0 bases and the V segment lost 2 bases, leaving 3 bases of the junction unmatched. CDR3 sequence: CASSLRTSGGSSYNEQFF. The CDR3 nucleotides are TGTGCCAGCAGCTTAAGGACTAGCGGGGGGTCCTCCTACAATGAGCAGTTCTTC.

For the CDR3, the DNA is TGTGCCAGCACCCTAGGGCTGGCAGGGGGGTATGGCTACACCTTC. This sequence encodes CASTLGLAGGYGYTF. The rearrangement uses TRBV7-9 and TRBJ1-2, with 7 bases matching TRBD1. The germline V gene has CDR1 SEHNR and CDR2 FQNEAQ (reference sequence). V lost 7 bases and J lost 5; bases outside the gene matches: 13. The CDR3 length is 15 residues.

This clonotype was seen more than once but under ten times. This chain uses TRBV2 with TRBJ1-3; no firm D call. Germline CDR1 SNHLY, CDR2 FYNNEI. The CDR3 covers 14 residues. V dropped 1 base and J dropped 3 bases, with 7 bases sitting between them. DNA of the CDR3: TGTGCCAGCAGTGAAGTGGGTTATGGAAACACCATATATTTT. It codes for CASSEVGYGNTIYF.

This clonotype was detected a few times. CDR3 region: CASSQDNGLEQFF. The CDR3 DNA follows: TGCGCCAGCAGCCAAGACAATGGGCTTGAGCAGTTCTTC. This sequence joins TRBV4-1 and TRBJ2-1; D call uncertain. The CDR3 runs 13 residues. With 0 bases removed from V and 9 bases from J, the gap between germline ends came to 9 bases. Germline assignment: CDR1 MGHRA and CDR2 YSYEKL.

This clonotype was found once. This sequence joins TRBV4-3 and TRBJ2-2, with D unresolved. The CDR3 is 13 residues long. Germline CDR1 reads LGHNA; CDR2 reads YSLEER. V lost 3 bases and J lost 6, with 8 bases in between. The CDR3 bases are TGCGCCAGCAGCCACTACACCGCCGGGGAGCTGTTTTTT. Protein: CASSHYTAGELFF.

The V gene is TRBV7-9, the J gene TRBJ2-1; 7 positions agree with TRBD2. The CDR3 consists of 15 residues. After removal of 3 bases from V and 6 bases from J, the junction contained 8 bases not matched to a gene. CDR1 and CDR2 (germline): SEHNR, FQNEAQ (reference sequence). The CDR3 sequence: CASSFGSGALNEQFF. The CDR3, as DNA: TGTGCCAGCAGCTTCGGGAGCGGGGCCCTCAATGAGCAGTTCTTC.

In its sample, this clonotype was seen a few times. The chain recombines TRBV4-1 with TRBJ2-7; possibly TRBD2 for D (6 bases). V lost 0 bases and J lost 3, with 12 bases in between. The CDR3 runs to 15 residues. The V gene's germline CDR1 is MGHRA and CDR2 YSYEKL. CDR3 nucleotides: TGCGCCAGCAGCCAAGATGGATCCGGGGGCTACGAGCAGTACTTC. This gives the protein CASSQDGSGGYEQYF.

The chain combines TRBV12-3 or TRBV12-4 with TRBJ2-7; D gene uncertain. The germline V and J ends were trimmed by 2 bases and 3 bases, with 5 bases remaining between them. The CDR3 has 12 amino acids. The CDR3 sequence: CASSLMDYEQYF. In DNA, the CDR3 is TGTGCCAGCAGTTTAATGGACTACGAGCAGTACTTC.

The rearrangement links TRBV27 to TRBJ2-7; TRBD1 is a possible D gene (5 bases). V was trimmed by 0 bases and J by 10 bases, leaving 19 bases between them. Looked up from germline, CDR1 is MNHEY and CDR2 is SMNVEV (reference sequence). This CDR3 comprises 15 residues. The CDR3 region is CASSLSMLSVQEQYF. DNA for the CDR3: TGTGCCAGCAGTTTATCCATGCTGTCGGTACAGGAACAGTACTTC.

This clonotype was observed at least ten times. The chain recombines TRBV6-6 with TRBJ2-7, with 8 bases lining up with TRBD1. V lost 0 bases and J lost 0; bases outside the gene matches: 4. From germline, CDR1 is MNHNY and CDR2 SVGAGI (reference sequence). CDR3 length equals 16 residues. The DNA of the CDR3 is TGTGCCAGCAGTTACTCTGGGACAGGAAGCTCCTACGAGCAGTACTTC. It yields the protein CASSYSGTGSSYEQYF.

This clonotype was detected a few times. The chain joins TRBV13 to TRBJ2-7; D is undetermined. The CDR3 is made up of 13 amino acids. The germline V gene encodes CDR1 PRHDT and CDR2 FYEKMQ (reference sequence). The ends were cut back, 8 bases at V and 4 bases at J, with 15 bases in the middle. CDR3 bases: TGTGCCAGCTCTGACTCCCGTTCTTACGAGCAGTACTTC. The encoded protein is CASSDSRSYEQYF. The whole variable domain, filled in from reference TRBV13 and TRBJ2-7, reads AAGVIQSPRHLIKEKRETATLKCYPIPRHDTVYWYQQGPGQDPQFLISFYEKMQSDKGSIPDRFSAQQFSDYHSELNMSSLELGDSALYFCASSDSRSYEQYFGPGTRLTVT.

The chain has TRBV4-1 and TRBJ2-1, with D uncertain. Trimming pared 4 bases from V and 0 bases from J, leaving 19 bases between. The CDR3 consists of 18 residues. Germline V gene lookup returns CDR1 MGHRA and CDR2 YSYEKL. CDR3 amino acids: CASSRERVHESSYNEQFF. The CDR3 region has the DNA TGCGCCAGCAGCCGAGAAAGAGTCCACGAGAGCTCCTACAATGAGCAGTTCTTC.

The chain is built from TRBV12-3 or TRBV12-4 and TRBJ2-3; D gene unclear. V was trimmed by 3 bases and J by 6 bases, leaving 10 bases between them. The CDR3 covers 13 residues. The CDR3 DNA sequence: TGTGCCAGCAGTTTTGGATTGGAGGATACGCAGTATTTT. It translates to CASSFGLEDTQYF.

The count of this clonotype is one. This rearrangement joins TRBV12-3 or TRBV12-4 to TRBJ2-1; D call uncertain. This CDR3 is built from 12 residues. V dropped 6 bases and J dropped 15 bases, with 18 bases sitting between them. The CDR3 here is CASSPDLTDVFF. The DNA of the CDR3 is TGTGCCAGCAGCCCTGACCTCACCGACGTGTTCTTC.

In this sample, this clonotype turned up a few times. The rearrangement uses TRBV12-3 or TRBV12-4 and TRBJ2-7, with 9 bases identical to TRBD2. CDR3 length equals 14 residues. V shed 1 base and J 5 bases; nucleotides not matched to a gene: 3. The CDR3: CASSLEGLAHEQYF. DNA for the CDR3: TGTGCCAGCAGTTTAGAGGGACTAGCACACGAGCAGTACTTC.

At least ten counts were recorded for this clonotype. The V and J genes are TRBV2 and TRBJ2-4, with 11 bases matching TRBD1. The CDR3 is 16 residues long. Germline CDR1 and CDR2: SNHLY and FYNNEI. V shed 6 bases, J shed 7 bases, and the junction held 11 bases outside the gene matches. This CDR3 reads CASRGDRGEDWNIQYF. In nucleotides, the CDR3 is TGTGCCAGCAGGGGGGACAGGGGGGAGGATTGGAACATTCAGTACTTC.

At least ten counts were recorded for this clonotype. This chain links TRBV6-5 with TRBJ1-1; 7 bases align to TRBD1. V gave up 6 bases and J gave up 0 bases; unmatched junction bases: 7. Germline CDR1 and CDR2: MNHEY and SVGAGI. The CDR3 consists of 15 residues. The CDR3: CASSPGTEMNTEAFF. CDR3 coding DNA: TGTGCCAGCAGCCCCGGGACAGAGATGAACACTGAAGCTTTCTTT.

CDR3 nucleotide sequence: TGCAGCGTTGAGGGGCAGGATTCCTACGAGCAGTACTTC. Translated: CSVEGQDSYEQYF. The chain employs TRBV29-1 and TRBJ2-7; D may be TRBD1 (5 bases). This CDR3 comprises 13 residues. Germline-derived CDR1 and CDR2 are SQVTM and ANQGSEA. Trimming removed 3 bases from V and 1 base from J, with 10 bases in between.

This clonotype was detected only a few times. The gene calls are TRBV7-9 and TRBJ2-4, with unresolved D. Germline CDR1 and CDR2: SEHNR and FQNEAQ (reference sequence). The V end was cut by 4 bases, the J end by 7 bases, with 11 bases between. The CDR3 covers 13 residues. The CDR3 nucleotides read TGTGCCAGCAGCTCCCGATCCGGGAACATTCAGTACTTC. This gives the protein CASSSRSGNIQYF.

CDR3 residues: CASSAAGTGNNEQFF. As DNA, the CDR3 is TGTGCCAGCAGTGCAGCCGGGACAGGGAACAATGAGCAGTTCTTC. This rearrangement joins TRBV6-1 to TRBJ2-1; 9 bases fit TRBD1. Germline V gene data show CDR1 as MNHNS and CDR2 as SASEGT. CDR3 length: 15 amino acids. V shed 4 bases, J shed 5 bases, and the junction held 6 bases outside the gene matches.

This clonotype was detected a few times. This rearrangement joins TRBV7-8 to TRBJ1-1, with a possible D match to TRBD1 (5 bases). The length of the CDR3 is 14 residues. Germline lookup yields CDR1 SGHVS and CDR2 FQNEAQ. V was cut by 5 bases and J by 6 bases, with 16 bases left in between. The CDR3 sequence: CASSRNTLTAEAFF. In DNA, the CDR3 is TGTGCCAGCAGCAGAAATACCCTGACAGCTGAAGCTTTCTTT.